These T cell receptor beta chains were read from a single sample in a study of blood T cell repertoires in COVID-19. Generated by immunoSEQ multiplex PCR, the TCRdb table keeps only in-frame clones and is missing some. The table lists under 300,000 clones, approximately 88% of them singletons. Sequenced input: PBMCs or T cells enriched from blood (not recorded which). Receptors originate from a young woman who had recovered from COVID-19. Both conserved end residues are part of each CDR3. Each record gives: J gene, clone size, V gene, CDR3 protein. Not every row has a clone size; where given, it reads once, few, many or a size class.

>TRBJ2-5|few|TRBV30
CAWSPPSSRQETQYF
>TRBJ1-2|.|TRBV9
CASSPEGQNYGYTF
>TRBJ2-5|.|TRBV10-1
CASSESLGGDQETQYF
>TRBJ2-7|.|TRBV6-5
CVTSGRAYEQYF
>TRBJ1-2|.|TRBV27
CASTRGGYTF
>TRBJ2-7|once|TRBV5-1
CASRNRANYEQYF
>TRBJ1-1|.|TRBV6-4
CASRRGRNTEAFF
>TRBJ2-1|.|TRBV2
CASSEAAGGRMNEQFF
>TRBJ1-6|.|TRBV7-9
CASSLDDRVAPPLHF
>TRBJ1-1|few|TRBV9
CASSPLGDSNTEAFF
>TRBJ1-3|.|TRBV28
CASSRGRENTIYF
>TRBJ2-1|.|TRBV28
CASSPGGQGSYEQFF
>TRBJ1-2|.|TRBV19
CASSMRTSDNYGYTF
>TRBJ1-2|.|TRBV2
CASSEALSGYTF
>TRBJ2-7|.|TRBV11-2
CASSLWDRVYEQYF
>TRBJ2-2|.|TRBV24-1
CATSATNGELFF
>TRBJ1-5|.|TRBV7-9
CASSLQDQPQHF
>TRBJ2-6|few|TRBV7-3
CASSLTGAGANVLTF
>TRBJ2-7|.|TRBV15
CATSREWTSGSYEQYF
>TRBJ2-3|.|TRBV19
CATRPAGRFGDTQYF
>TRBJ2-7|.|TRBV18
CASSPRPYEQYF
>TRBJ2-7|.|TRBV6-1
CASSEAFRTSFYEQYF
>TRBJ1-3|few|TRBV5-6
CASSLVRGGNTIYF
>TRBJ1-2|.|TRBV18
CASSPPVSGGYGYTF
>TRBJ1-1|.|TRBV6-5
CASSTHEQGRTEAFF
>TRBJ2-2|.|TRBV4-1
CASSFRTGEDGELFF
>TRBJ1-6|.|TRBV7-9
CASSLTRSPLHF
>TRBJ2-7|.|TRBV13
CASSLGGETGRVGEQYF
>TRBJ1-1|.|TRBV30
CAWSGSGTEAFF